One and the same sample provided the 24 T cell receptor beta chains below, sequenced in a study of identical twins. One entry per CDR3 protein results from TCRdb running MiXCR on the 5' RACE reads. Here the sample spans more than 400,000 distinct CDR3 sequences, roughly 15% being singletons. This sample was also put to use in a study of yellow fever vaccine responses in identical twins.

Sequenced: CD4+ T cells sorted from blood. The origin of the receptors is a young woman in good health.

The chain recombines TRBV5-1 with TRBJ1-5; perhaps TRBD1 as D (5 bases). The length of the CDR3 is 13 residues. V lost 4 bases and J 6 bases, leaving 11 bases between the germline ends. Looked up from germline, CDR1 is SGHRS and CDR2 is YFSETQ. CDR3 protein: CASSRGDGQPQHF. The CDR3 DNA reads as TGCGCCAGCAGCCGGGGGGACGGTCAGCCCCAGCATTTT.

The CDR3 region is CASSLGRGNYEQYF. CDR3 DNA sequence: TGTGCCAGCAGTCTCGGGCGGGGCAACTACGAGCAGTACTTC. V usage is TRBV12-3 or TRBV12-4 and J usage is TRBJ2-7; possible D gene TRBD2, 6 bases. Deletions cut 5 bases from V and 3 bases from J, with 14 bases between. The length of the CDR3 is 14 residues.

The V gene is TRBV2, the J gene TRBJ2-7, with D unresolved. Trimming removed 2 bases from V and 2 bases from J, with 10 bases in between. The CDR3 spans 14 residues. Germline lookup yields CDR1 SNHLY and CDR2 FYNNEI. CDR3 in DNA: TGTGCCAGCAGTGAATTCGGGCGCACCTACGAGCAGTACGTC. Its protein product is CASSEFGRTYEQYV.

The chain is built from TRBV4-2 and TRBJ2-1, with 11 bases fitting TRBD2. Trimming at V came to 1 base and at J to 8 bases, leaving 13 bases not matched to a gene. The V gene's germline CDR1 is LGHNA and CDR2 YNFKEQ. The CDR3 runs 18 residues. As DNA, the CDR3 is TGTGCCAGCAGCCAAGTGACTAGCGGGGATGCCGGCGGGGATGAGCAGTTCTTC. Protein sequence: CASSQVTSGDAGGDEQFF.

The chain employs TRBV5-1 and TRBJ2-4, with 8 bases lining up with TRBD1. The CDR3 covers 13 residues. The junction had 4 bases not matched to a gene; V was cut back by 0 bases and J by 11 bases. CDR1 is SGHRS and CDR2 is YFSETQ in the germline V gene. Written as DNA, the CDR3 is TGCGCCAGCAGCTTGGTGACAGGGGAAGTTCAGTACTTC. Its protein is CASSLVTGEVQYF.

The chain carries TRBV11-2 and TRBJ2-2, with 7 nucleotides matching TRBD1. With 7 bases clipped from V and 0 bases from J, the junction kept 5 bases outside the gene matches. The CDR3 runs 15 residues. Germline V gene sequence: CDR1 SGHAT, CDR2 FQNNGV. The CDR3 loop reads CASNRQGANTGELFF. As DNA, the CDR3 is TGTGCCAGCAACCGACAGGGAGCGAACACCGGGGAGCTGTTTTTT.

The chain combines TRBV10-3 with TRBJ2-5, with D tentatively TRBD1 or TRBD2 (5 bases each). This CDR3 has 14 residues. Trimming pared 6 bases from V and 5 bases from J, leaving 16 bases between. From germline, CDR1 is ENHRY and CDR2 SYGVKD. CDR3 region: CAIRSGTMGETQYF. CDR3 nucleotides: TGTGCCATCAGGTCCGGGACGATGGGGGAGACCCAGTACTTC.

This rearrangement joins TRBV2 to TRBJ2-1; tentatively, D is TRBD1 (6 bases). The CDR3 is 14 residues long. V was clipped by 2 bases and J by 2 bases, with 7 bases between them. Per the germline V gene, CDR1 is SNHLY and CDR2 is FYNNEI. CDR3 nucleotides: TGTGCCAGCAGTGAATGGGGGCCCTACAATGAGCAGTTCTTC. Amino acids: CASSEWGPYNEQFF. Full variable domain (rest looked up from reference TRBV2 and TRBJ2-1): EPEVTQTPSHQVTQMGQEVILRCVPISNHLYFYWYRQILGQKVEFLVSFYNNEISEKSEIFDDQFSVERPDGSNFTLKIRSTKLEDSAMYFCASSEWGPYNEQFFGPGTRLTVL.

The V gene is TRBV10-3, the J gene TRBJ2-2; no clear D gene. The CDR3 is 16 residues long. Germline V gives CDR1 ENHRY, CDR2 SYGVKD. Trimming took off 1 base at V and 0 bases at J, with 9 bases between the two ends. The CDR3 spells CAISEFVGSNTGELFF. The CDR3 coding sequence is TGTGCCATCAGTGAGTTTGTGGGGTCGAACACCGGGGAGCTGTTTTTT.

Only a few counts were recorded for this clonotype. The V call is TRBV7-2, the J call TRBJ2-7; D may be TRBD1 (6 bases). The CDR3 totals 16 residues. V dropped 4 bases and J dropped 0 bases, with 16 bases sitting between them. CDR1 is SGHTA, CDR2 FQGNSA, per germline. The CDR3 is CASSSPIRGSSYEQYF. In nucleotides, the CDR3 is TGTGCCAGCAGCTCACCCATCAGGGGAAGCTCCTACGAGCAGTACTTC.

The CDR3 DNA reads as TGTGCCAGCAGCCAAGAGCTCGGCGGGGGCAATGAGCAGTTCTTC. Translated: CASSQELGGGNEQFF. This chain joins TRBV3-1 and TRBJ2-1, with 7 bases fitting TRBD2. Germline V gives CDR1 LGHDT, CDR2 YNNKEL (reference sequence). This CDR3 is built from 15 residues. V dropped 0 bases and J dropped 6; count of bases not matched to a gene: 5.

As DNA, the CDR3 is TGCAGTGCTAGAGAAAGGGGGAGCGGCTCCTACGAGCAGTACTTC. Encoded protein: CSARERGSGSYEQYF. The genes are TRBV20-1 and TRBJ2-7; possibly TRBD1 for D (6 bases). V lost 0 bases and J 0 bases, leaving 12 bases between the germline ends. CDR1 DFQATT and CDR2 SNEGSKA come from the germline V gene (reference sequence). This CDR3 is 15 amino acids long.

The gene calls are TRBV7-2 and TRBJ2-5; D is ambiguous. The V end lost 3 bases, the J end lost 9 bases, and 8 bases lay between the germline ends. Germline CDR1 reads SGHTA; CDR2 reads FQGNSA. This CDR3 is 11 amino acids long. DNA for the CDR3: TGTGCCAGCAGCTTTCTCGGAGCCCAGTACTTC. It encodes CASSFLGAQYF.

The V call is TRBV28, the J call TRBJ2-1; 7 positions match TRBD2. V lost 6 bases, J lost 6 bases, and 17 bases stayed unmatched. Germline assignment: CDR1 MDHEN and CDR2 SYDVKM. The CDR3 is 17 amino acids. The CDR3: CASSPTGLGGGFNEQFF. CDR3 coding DNA: TGTGCCAGCAGCCCCACGGGATTGGGCGGGGGTTTCAATGAGCAGTTCTTC.

The chain's CDR3 is CAIQREMDTQYF. The CDR3 nucleotides are TGTGCCATTCAGCGGGAGATGGATACGCAGTATTTT. The chain is built from TRBV10-3 and TRBJ2-3; TRBD2 matches 8 bases. This CDR3 contains 12 residues. Germline lookup yields CDR1 ENHRY and CDR2 SYGVKD. V dropped 9 bases and J dropped 6; count of bases not matched to a gene: 5.

This chain joins TRBV7-9 and TRBJ1-4, with D uncertain. Trimming pared 2 bases from V and 3 bases from J, leaving 13 bases between. CDR3 length: 16 amino acids. CDR1 SEHNR and CDR2 FQNEAQ come from the germline V gene (reference sequence). The CDR3 bases are TGTGCCAGCAGCTTATATTCGGTGATTTCTAATGAAAAACTGTTTTTT. This sequence encodes CASSLYSVISNEKLFF.

This clonotype has a handful of counts. The genes are TRBV7-6 and TRBJ2-7; TRBD2 matches 11 bases. Germline CDR1 SGHVS, CDR2 FNYEAQ. The V gene end was trimmed by 1 base and the J gene end by 0 bases; junction bases not matched to a gene: 14. There are 20 residues in the CDR3. The CDR3 sequence is CASSLEFVLAGGPISYEQYF. The CDR3 region has the DNA TGTGCCAGCAGCTTAGAATTCGTCCTAGCGGGAGGCCCTATCTCCTACGAGCAGTACTTC.

This rearrangement joins TRBV7-8 to TRBJ2-7; 9 bases map to TRBD1. V shed 3 bases and J 2 bases; nucleotides not matched to a gene: 11. Germline lookup yields CDR1 SGHVS and CDR2 FQNEAQ. The CDR3 totals 17 residues. The CDR3 nucleotides are TGTGCCAGCAGCTTCCTTACTAGCCGGGACAGGGCCTACGAGCAGTACTTC. It is translated as CASSFLTSRDRAYEQYF.

The J gene is TRBJ2-1, the V gene TRBV6-2 or TRBV6-3; D is perhaps TRBD1 or TRBD2 (5 bases each). Trimming took 7 bases from V and 6 from J, leaving 37 bases between them. The CDR3 spans 21 residues. Germline CDR1 MNHEY, CDR2 SVGEGT. CDR3 DNA: TGTGCCAGCACCATCCGAGGTGGCCAGATTGGGGGTAAAAGACCGACCAATGAGCAGTTCTTC. This sequence encodes CASTIRGGQIGGKRPTNEQFF.

J is TRBJ2-2 and V is TRBV2, with D hard to call. Trimming cost V 1 base and J 11 bases, with 14 bases left between them. The CDR3 is 14 amino acids. Germline assignment: CDR1 SNHLY and CDR2 FYNNEI. CDR3: CASSEEVGLRELFF. The DNA of the CDR3 is TGTGCCAGCAGTGAAGAGGTTGGGTTAAGAGAGCTGTTTTTT. The entire variable domain, with the rest obtained from reference TRBV2 and TRBJ2-2, is as follows: EPEVTQTPSHQVTQMGQEVILRCVPISNHLYFYWYRQILGQKVEFLVSFYNNEISEKSEIFDDQFSVERPDGSNFTLKIRSTKLEDSAMYFCASSEEVGLRELFFGEGSRLTVL.

The chain employs TRBV2 and TRBJ2-3, with D possibly TRBD1 on 6 matching bases. Germline V gene lookup returns CDR1 SNHLY and CDR2 FYNNEI. Trimming pared 6 bases from V and 9 bases from J, leaving 19 bases between. The CDR3 length is 14 residues. The CDR3 DNA reads as TGTGCCAGCAGCACAACCCTCAGGGGTAACACGCAGTATTTT. Its protein is CASSTTLRGNTQYF. The variable domain in full, with the rest retrieved from reference TRBV2 and TRBJ2-3, is EPEVTQTPSHQVTQMGQEVILRCVPISNHLYFYWYRQILGQKVEFLVSFYNNEISEKSEIFDDQFSVERPDGSNFTLKIRSTKLEDSAMYFCASSTTLRGNTQYFGPGTRLTVL.

This clonotype has at least ten counts. This chain links TRBV27 with TRBJ1-1; 7 bases agree with TRBD1. CDR1 is MNHEY and CDR2 is SMNVEV in the germline V gene (reference sequence). Trimming took 6 bases from V and 2 from J; bases not matched to a gene: 6. The CDR3 runs 14 residues. The CDR3 reads CASSLGQANTEAFF. CDR3 in DNA: TGTGCCAGCAGCCTTGGACAGGCCAACACTGAAGCTTTCTTT.

This clonotype was seen a handful of times. The chain is built from TRBV20-1 and TRBJ2-6; 8 positions agree with TRBD1. The CDR3 runs 17 residues. V was pared by 3 bases and J by 0 bases, with 7 bases of the junction left unmatched. Germline lookup yields CDR1 DFQATT and CDR2 SNEGSKA (reference sequence). CDR3 DNA sequence: TGCAGTGCTAGCTCGGCAGGGGGCCTCTCTGGGGCCAACGTCCTGACTTTC. Translated: CSASSAGGLSGANVLTF.

The gene calls are TRBV12-3 or TRBV12-4 and TRBJ1-6, with a tentative D call TRBD1 (5 bases). CDR3 length: 15 amino acids. V was clipped by 3 bases and J by 9 bases, with 15 bases between them. The CDR3 region is CASSFEGSVRSPLHF. CDR3 coding DNA: TGTGCCAGCAGTTTCGAGGGGTCGGTTCGTTCACCCCTCCACTTT.